This TCR beta chain derives from a study of beta chain features in type 1 diabetes. In germline, CDR1 is SGHRS, CDR2 YFSETQ. CDR3 length: 15 residues. V was clipped by 0 bases and J by 5 bases, with 12 bases between them. Reverse transcribing all isolated RNA meant expressed TCRB transcripts were sequenced. The repertoire was sequenced with immunoSEQ multiplex PCR; TCRdb's copy has only in-frame clones and lacks some. The data hold under 90,000 clones, with 30% to 40% observed a single time. CD45RO/CCR7/CD25/CD127/CD95/CD27 sorting isolated CD4+ naive, central memory, regulatory and stem cell-like memory cells.

The rearrangement links TRBV5-1 to TRBJ2-1, with a weak D call TRBD1 (5 bases). Material: stem cell memory CD4+ T cells from blood. This TCR came from a woman aged 18-29 years in good health. The CDR3 here is CASSLEGQGNNEQFF. The CDR3 DNA reads as TGCGCCAGCAGCTTGGAGGGCCAGGGAAACAATGAGCAGTTCTTC.